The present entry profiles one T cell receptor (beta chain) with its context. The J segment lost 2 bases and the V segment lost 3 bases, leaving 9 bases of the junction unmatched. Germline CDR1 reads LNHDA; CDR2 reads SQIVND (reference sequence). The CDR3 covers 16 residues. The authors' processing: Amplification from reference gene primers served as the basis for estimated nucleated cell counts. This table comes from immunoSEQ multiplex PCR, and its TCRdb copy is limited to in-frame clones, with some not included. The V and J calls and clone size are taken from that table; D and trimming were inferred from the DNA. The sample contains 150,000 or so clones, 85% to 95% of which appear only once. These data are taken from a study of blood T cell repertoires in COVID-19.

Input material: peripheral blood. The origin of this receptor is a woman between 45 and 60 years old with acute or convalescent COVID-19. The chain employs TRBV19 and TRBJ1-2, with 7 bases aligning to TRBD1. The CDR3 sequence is CASSMSAGGLNYGYTF. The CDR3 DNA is TGTGCCAGTAGTATGTCGGCAGGGGGACTCAACTATGGCTACACCTTC.